This T cell receptor beta chain is drawn from a study of T cell repertoires in cytomegalovirus infection. About the study: Matching HLA type, along with CMV infection, was indicated by public TCR beta signatures. Points from the study as a whole: Pooled public TCR beta family frequency picked out CMV carriers with the relevant HLA. Dominant in the ex vivo response were TCR beta clonotypes restricted by HLA-C and specific for CMV.

As concerns this clonotype: Its specificity is unknown.

TCRdb recomputed calls from the reads with MiXCR, one row per CDR3 protein. The table includes around 130,000 distinct CDR3 sequences, approximately 9.2% detected once. The CDR3 length is 13 residues. Trimming cost V 6 bases and J 7 bases, with 15 bases left between them. The J gene is TRBJ2-5, the V gene TRBV12-3 or TRBV12-4, with D possibly matching TRBD2 (5 bases). The sample taken for sequencing was PBMCs. The TCR comes from a human donor in good health (CMV status not recorded). Some clones in this sample may be carry-over from other donors' samples. CDR3 DNA: TGTGCCAGCAGGCCGGACTCACCGGGGACCCAGTACTTC. This encodes CASRPDSPGTQYF.